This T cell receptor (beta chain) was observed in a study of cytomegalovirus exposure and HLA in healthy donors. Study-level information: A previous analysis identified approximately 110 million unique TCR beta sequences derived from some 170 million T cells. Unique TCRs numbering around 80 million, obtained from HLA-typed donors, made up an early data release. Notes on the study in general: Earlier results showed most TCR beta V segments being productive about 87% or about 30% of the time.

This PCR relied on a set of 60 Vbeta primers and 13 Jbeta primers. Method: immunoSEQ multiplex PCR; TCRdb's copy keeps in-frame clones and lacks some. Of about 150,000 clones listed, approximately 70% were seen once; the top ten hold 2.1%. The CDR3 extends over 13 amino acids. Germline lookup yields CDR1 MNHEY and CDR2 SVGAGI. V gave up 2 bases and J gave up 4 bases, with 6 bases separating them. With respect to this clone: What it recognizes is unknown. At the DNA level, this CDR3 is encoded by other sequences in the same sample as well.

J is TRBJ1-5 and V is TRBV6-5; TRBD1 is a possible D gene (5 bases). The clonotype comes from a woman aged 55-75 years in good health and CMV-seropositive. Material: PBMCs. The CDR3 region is CASSYGGNQPQHF. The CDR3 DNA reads TGTGCCAGCAGTTACGGGGGGAATCAGCCCCAGCATTTT.